This TCR beta chain was obtained from a study of OX40 agonist ivuxolimab in advanced cancers. Assay used: immunoSEQ multiplex PCR; TCRdb lists only in-frame clones, some missing. Found here are tens of thousands of clones, about 94% of them singletons; the top ten hold approximately 19%. Germline CDR1 is MGHRA and CDR2 is YSYEKL. The CDR3 runs 14 residues. With 2 bases clipped from V and 7 bases from J, the junction kept 5 bases outside the gene matches. The receptor comes from an adult with an advanced solid tumor such as melanoma, head and neck, liver or kidney cancer. The rearrangement uses TRBV4-1 and TRBJ1-2; 9 nucleotides align to TRBD1. This sample comprised CD4+ or CD8+ T cells sorted from blood, obtained in a trial of the OX40 agonist ivuxolimab. This CDR3 is CASSQTGGALGYTF. In nucleotides, the CDR3 is TGCGCCAGCAGCCAAACAGGGGGCGCACTTGGCTACACCTTC.